Described below is a single TCR beta chain sequence and its context. The CDR3 consists of 13 residues. Germline V gives CDR1 SGHRS, CDR2 YFSETQ. J gave up 1 base and V 5 bases, and 2 bases lay outside the gene matches. The data stem from a study of blood T cell repertoires in COVID-19. Study summary: COVID-19 samples, acute and convalescent, were from the United States, Italy and Spain. The analysed material was cDNA or gDNA that came from T cells, B-cell-depleted T cells, or PBMCs.

Generated by immunoSEQ multiplex PCR, the TCRdb table keeps only in-frame clones and is missing some. The sample shows under 70,000 clones, approximately 80% of them seen only once. The V gene is TRBV5-1, the J gene TRBJ1-1; 7 bases are shared with TRBD1. The receptor comes from a woman older than 75 with active or convalescent COVID-19. The source material was peripheral blood. The CDR3 region is CASRGQPNTEAFF. The CDR3 DNA reads TGCGCCAGCAGGGGACAGCCGAACACTGAAGCTTTCTTT.